This T cell receptor beta chain comes out of a study of T cells expressing NK-cell markers. Study findings and constraints: Dominant NKG2C+ clonotype frequencies of roughly 1.0-8% of CD8+ T cells were measured in about 6 donors.

TCRdb reanalyzed the 5' RACE reads, giving one entry per CDR3 protein sequence and no DNA. Its listing shows roughly 390,000 distinct CDR3 sequences. With regard to this clonotype: The target antigen is unknown.

From germline, CDR1 is MNHEY and CDR2 SVGAGI. CDR3 length equals 12 residues. Sequencing was performed on blood T cells: a sorted CD56 or NKG2C T cell subset, CD4+ or CD8+ T cells, or bulk PBMC T cells (not recorded which). This receptor was identified in a woman aged 45-65 years in good health. This chain connects TRBV6-5 to TRBJ2-7; the D call from TCRdb, TRBD2, cannot be confirmed without DNA. CDR3 residues: CASGSIGGSKYF.